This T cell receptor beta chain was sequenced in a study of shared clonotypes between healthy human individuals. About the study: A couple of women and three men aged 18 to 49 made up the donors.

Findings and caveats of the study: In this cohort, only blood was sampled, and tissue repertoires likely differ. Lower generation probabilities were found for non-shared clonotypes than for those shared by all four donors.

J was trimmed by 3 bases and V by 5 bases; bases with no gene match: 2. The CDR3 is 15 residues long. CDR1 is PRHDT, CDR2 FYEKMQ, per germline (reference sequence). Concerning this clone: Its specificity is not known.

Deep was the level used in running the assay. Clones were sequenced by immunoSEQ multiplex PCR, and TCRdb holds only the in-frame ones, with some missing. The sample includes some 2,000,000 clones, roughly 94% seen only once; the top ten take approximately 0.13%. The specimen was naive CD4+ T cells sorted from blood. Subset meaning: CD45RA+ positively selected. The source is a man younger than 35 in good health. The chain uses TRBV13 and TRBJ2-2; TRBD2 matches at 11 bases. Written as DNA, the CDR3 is TGTGCCAGCAGCCAACTAGCGGGGGACACCGGGGAGCTGTTTTTT. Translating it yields CASSQLAGDTGELFF.